These 30 T cell receptor beta chains were all obtained from the same sample, sequenced in a study of T cell responses to AZD1222 COVID-19 vaccine. TCRdb's copy holds only in-frame clones and misses some; the assay was immunoSEQ multiplex PCR. The table records about 150,000 clones, about 90% of them present only once. Sequenced here: peripheral blood, sampled 28 days after the second AZD1222 dose. The receptor source for this set is an adult who received the AZD1222 COVID-19 vaccine.

The chain has TRBV12-1 and TRBJ2-1. TRBV12-1 is a documented pseudogene. The CDR3 runs 13 residues. In DNA, the CDR3 is TGTGCCACCCTCTCAAGCTCCTACAATGAGCAGTTCTTC. It specifies CATLSSSYNEQFF.

V is TRBV6-5 and J is TRBJ2-7; possibly TRBD1 for D (6 bases). Trimming took 2 bases from V and 3 from J, leaving 8 bases between them. CDR3 length: 13 residues. Looked up from germline, CDR1 is MNHEY and CDR2 is SVGAGI. The CDR3 bases are TGTGCCAGCAGTTACGAAGGGGGCTACGAGCAGTACTTC. It is translated as CASSYEGGYEQYF.

This clone showed up just a few times. The chain has TRBV7-9 and TRBJ2-3; 10 nucleotides agree with TRBD1. CDR1 is SEHNR and CDR2 is FQNEAQ in the germline V gene (reference sequence). The CDR3 is made up of 15 amino acids. After removal of 3 bases from V and 3 bases from J, the junction contained 3 bases not matched to a gene. DNA of the CDR3: TGTGCCAGCAGCTTCGGACAGGGGGTGACAGATACGCAGTATTTT. Protein: CASSFGQGVTDTQYF.

J is TRBJ2-3 and V is TRBV30, with D perhaps matching TRBD2 (6 bases). The CDR3 runs to 17 residues. With 3 bases removed from V and 2 bases from J, the gap between germline ends came to 21 bases. The germline V gene encodes CDR1 GTSNPN and CDR2 SVGIG (reference sequence). Here the CDR3 reads CAWSPPGVAQPTDTQYF. The CDR3 bases are TGTGCCTGGAGCCCCCCGGGGGTGGCGCAACCCACAGATACGCAGTATTTT.

CDR3 coding DNA: TGTGCCTGGAGTGTCCGGGTTTCGGGTGAGCAGTTCTTC. This encodes CAWSVRVSGEQFF. This chain uses TRBV30 with TRBJ2-1; D is undetermined. Germline CDR1 is GTSNPN and CDR2 is SVGIG (reference sequence). The CDR3 runs 13 residues. The V and J ends lost 0 bases and 9 bases respectively, with 12 bases between them.

This clone was seen a single time. The rearrangement joins TRBV12-3 or TRBV12-4 to TRBJ1-6; D is unclear. Trimming took off 2 bases at V and 9 bases at J, with 8 bases between the two ends. There are 13 residues in the CDR3. DNA for the CDR3: TGTGCCAGCAGTTTACACGGCGGTTCACCCCTCCACTTT. Translated: CASSLHGGSPLHF.

V usage is TRBV11-2 and J usage is TRBJ2-7; D could derive from TRBD1 or TRBD2 (7 bases each). Germline CDR1 is SGHAT and CDR2 is FQNNGV. V gave up 2 bases and J gave up 3 bases, with 14 bases separating them. This CDR3 is built from 15 residues. As DNA, the CDR3 is TGTGCCAGCAGCTTATCGGCAGGGGGGGACTACGAGCAGTACTTC. Translating it yields CASSLSAGGDYEQYF.

This clone was recorded only once. The chain uses TRBV18 and TRBJ1-4, with 8 bases matching TRBD1. This CDR3 is 16 amino acids long. The germline V gene has CDR1 KGHSH and CDR2 LQKENI. Trimming cost V 3 bases and J 7 bases; bases outside gene matches: 10. In nucleotides, the CDR3 is TGTGCCAGCTCACCTAAATTGACAGGGGCGAGTGAAAAACTGTTTTTT. This translates into CASSPKLTGASEKLFF.

V gene TRBV3-1 (or the pseudogene TRBV3-2) combines with J gene TRBJ1-5; D may be TRBD1 (5 bases). This CDR3 contains 17 residues. Germline V gives CDR1 LGHDT, CDR2 YNNKEL (reference sequence). Trimming stripped 0 bases from V and 1 base from J, with 13 bases between. The CDR3 coding sequence is TGTGCCAGCAGCCAAGAGGGGACGGGGGGGAGCAATCAGCCCCAGCATTTT. Residues: CASSQEGTGGSNQPQHF.

The V and J genes are TRBV10-2 and TRBJ2-1; 12 bases match TRBD2. V gave up 6 bases and J gave up 4 bases; unmatched junction bases: 10. The CDR3 runs to 17 residues. Germline CDR1 and CDR2: WSHSY and SAAADI. The CDR3 nucleotides read TGCGCCAGCAGGGACATCGGACTAGCGGGGCAGTACAATGAGCAGTTCTTC. It codes for CASRDIGLAGQYNEQFF.

The rearrangement joins TRBV7-9 to TRBJ2-1, with D perhaps matching TRBD2 (5 bases). This CDR3 spans 15 amino acids. CDR1 and CDR2 (germline): SEHNR, FQNEAQ (reference sequence). Trimming removed 1 base from V and 8 bases from J, with 15 bases in between. Here the CDR3 reads CASSLGYTGIDEQFF. Here the CDR3 DNA reads TGTGCCAGCAGCTTAGGGTATACGGGAATTGATGAGCAGTTCTTC.

This clone was observed once. The chain joins TRBV7-8 to TRBJ2-5; 7 bases agree with TRBD2. Germline V gene data show CDR1 as SGHVS and CDR2 as FQNEAQ. After removal of 4 bases from V and 10 bases from J, the junction contained 9 bases not matched to a gene. This CDR3 is built from 13 residues. The CDR3 here is CASSSLITSDQYF. As DNA, the CDR3 is TGTGCCAGCAGCTCTTTAATAACTAGCGACCAGTACTTC.

CDR3 nucleotides: TGTGCCAGCAGTCCGCGGGGGGGGCGGGATGAGCAGTTCTTC. It specifies CASSPRGGRDEQFF. This chain links TRBV6-5 with TRBJ2-1, with 9 bases fitting TRBD2. The CDR3 contains 14 residues. From germline, CDR1 is MNHEY and CDR2 SVGAGI. V trimming: 5 bases; J trimming: 8 bases; junction bases outside the gene matches: 7.

CDR3 sequence: CASSYGQISYNSPLHF. Here the CDR3 DNA reads TGTGCCAGCAGTTACGGACAGATCTCCTATAATTCACCCCTCCACTTT. This chain joins TRBV6-5 and TRBJ1-6, with D perhaps TRBD1 (6 bases). The germline V gene has CDR1 MNHEY and CDR2 SVGAGI. The CDR3 loop spans 16 amino acids. The V end was cut by 2 bases, the J end by 0 bases, with 8 bases between.

The chain carries TRBV5-1 and TRBJ2-1, with 8 bases matching TRBD2. The CDR3 length is 19 residues. CDR1 is SGHRS and CDR2 is YFSETQ in the germline V gene. V gave up 0 bases and J gave up 2 bases; unmatched junction bases: 13. CDR3 region: CASSLDAYRRGAPYNEQFF. In DNA form, the CDR3 reads TGCGCCAGCAGCTTGGATGCGTACCGGCGGGGGGCCCCCTACAATGAGCAGTTCTTC. Full variable domain (outside the CDR3, taken from reference TRBV5-1 and TRBJ2-1): KAGVTQTPRYLIKTRGQQVTLSCSPISGHRSVSWYQQTPGQGLQFLFEYFSETQRNKGNFPGRFSGRQFSNSRSEMNVSTLELGDSALYLCASSLDAYRRGAPYNEQFFGPGTRLTVL.

The chain couples TRBV24-1 to TRBJ1-5; D gene ambiguous. Trimming removed 4 bases at V and 6 bases at J, with 9 bases between. The CDR3 loop spans 13 amino acids. The germline V gene has CDR1 KGHDR and CDR2 SFDVKD. The CDR3 here is CATSDRRAQPQHF. CDR3 sequence (DNA): TGTGCCACCAGTGACCGGAGGGCTCAGCCCCAGCATTTT.

V usage is TRBV6-5 and J usage is TRBJ2-3; D unresolved. V was shortened by 4 bases and J by 1 base, with 9 bases between the two germline ends. The CDR3 spans 14 residues. The germline V gene encodes CDR1 MNHEY and CDR2 SVGAGI. As DNA, the CDR3 is TGTGCCAGCAGTTTCACGGCGGGCACAGATACGCAGTATTTT. Residues: CASSFTAGTDTQYF.

V gene TRBV5-1 combines with J gene TRBJ2-3; 12 positions match TRBD2. Germline CDR1 and CDR2: SGHRS and YFSETQ. The CDR3 covers 16 residues. After removal of 0 bases from V and 5 bases from J, the junction contained 4 bases not matched to a gene. The chain's CDR3 is CASSLEGGLAGDTQYF. The CDR3, as DNA: TGCGCCAGCAGCTTGGAAGGGGGACTAGCGGGAGATACGCAGTATTTT.

The chain links TRBV12-3 or TRBV12-4 to TRBJ2-7; 8 bases fit TRBD2. V lost 6 bases and J lost 4; bases outside the gene matches: 2. This CDR3 is 12 amino acids long. The CDR3 bases are TGTGCCAGCAGCGGGACTAGTTACGAGCAGTACTTC. Translated: CASSGTSYEQYF.

This clone was found a few times. V is TRBV5-1 and J is TRBJ2-5; D remains ambiguous. The CDR3 runs 16 residues. Germline values: CDR1 SGHRS, CDR2 YFSETQ. The V gene lost 0 bases and the J gene lost 4 bases, with 16 bases spanning the gap. The CDR3 protein is CASSLDIQEPGETQYF. CDR3 sequence (DNA): TGCGCCAGCAGCTTGGATATTCAGGAGCCCGGAGAGACCCAGTACTTC.

The rearrangement uses TRBV20-1 and TRBJ1-2; D is uncertain. Trimming shortened V by 3 bases and J by 7 bases, and 9 bases separated the two germline ends. CDR1 and CDR2 from the germline V gene are DFQATT and SNEGSKA (reference sequence). The CDR3 has 11 amino acids. CDR3 amino acids: CSASQTGGYTF. The DNA of the CDR3 is TGCAGTGCTAGCCAGACTGGTGGCTACACCTTC.

The chain is built from TRBV6-5 and TRBJ2-3, with TRBD2 as a possible D gene (5 bases). V lost 6 bases to trimming and J lost 2 bases, with 15 bases between them. Germline loops: CDR1 MNHEY, CDR2 SVGAGI. The CDR3 has 15 residues. CDR3 loop: CASRAAGGNTDTQYF. The CDR3 coding sequence is TGTGCCAGCAGGGCGGCGGGCGGCAACACAGATACGCAGTATTTT.

The V gene is TRBV19, the J gene TRBJ1-5, with 9 positions matching TRBD1. Germline CDR1 LNHDA, CDR2 SQIVND (reference sequence). The CDR3 covers 17 residues. Unmatched junction bases numbered 22, after V lost 7 bases and J lost 12 bases. The CDR3 spells CASTPPGQGLRSVGQHF. The CDR3 nucleotides read TGTGCCAGTACCCCTCCGGGACAGGGCCTTCGGTCAGTAGGCCAGCATTTT.

The chain has TRBV7-9 and TRBJ1-6; 8 nucleotides line up with TRBD1. Germline V gene data show CDR1 as SEHNR and CDR2 as FQNEAQ (reference sequence). The CDR3 has 14 residues. V gave up 5 bases and J gave up 9 bases; unmatched junction bases: 6. The CDR3, as DNA: TGTGCCAGCAGCCGACAGGGGTTGAGTTCACCCCTCCACTTT. Its translation: CASSRQGLSSPLHF.

CDR3 sequence (DNA): TGCGCCAGCAGGACCAGGGGCGGGGGAGAAAAACTGTTTTTT. Translating gives CASRTRGGGEKLFF. This chain joins TRBV10-2 and TRBJ1-4; tentative D call: TRBD1 (6 bases). V lost 6 bases, J lost 8 bases, and 16 bases lay in between. Germline CDR1 reads WSHSY; CDR2 reads SAAADI. The CDR3 is 14 residues long.

CDR3 in amino acids: CAIRGQEMISYEQYF. For the CDR3, the DNA is TGTGCCATCAGGGGACAGGAGATGATCTCCTACGAGCAGTACTTC. The gene calls are TRBV10-3 and TRBJ2-7, with 8 positions matching TRBD1. Trimming removed 6 bases from V and 0 bases from J; junction bases left unmatched: 7. There are 15 residues in the CDR3. CDR1 and CDR2 (germline): ENHRY, SYGVKD.

This chain joins TRBV4-2 and TRBJ1-3; perhaps TRBD1 as D (5 bases). Trimming took 3 bases from V and 0 from J, leaving 9 bases between them. The CDR3 sequence is 15 residues long. Germline V gene data show CDR1 as LGHNA and CDR2 as YNFKEQ. DNA of the CDR3: TGTGCCAGCAGCCAGATACAGGACTCTGGAAACACCATATATTTT. Protein sequence: CASSQIQDSGNTIYF.

The chain employs TRBV11-2 and TRBJ2-5; D possibly matches TRBD1 or TRBD2 (5 bases each). The germline V and J ends were trimmed by 5 bases and 4 bases, with 20 bases remaining between them. Germline CDR1 and CDR2: SGHAT and FQNNGV. This CDR3 has 16 residues. For the CDR3, the DNA is TGTGCCAGCAGCGCCGGGGCTTATGCCAGCGCAGAGACCCAGTACTTC. Its translation: CASSAGAYASAETQYF. The whole variable domain, remainder taken from reference TRBV11-2 and TRBJ2-5, is EAGVAQSPRYKIIEKRQSVAFWCNPISGHATLYWYQQILGQGPKLLIQFQNNGVVDDSQLPKDRFSAERLKGVDSTLKIQPAKLEDSAVYLCASSAGAYASAETQYFGPGTRLLVL.

This chain joins TRBV5-1 and TRBJ1-1; 7 nucleotides match TRBD1. The V segment lost 4 bases and the J segment 2 bases; nucleotides outside the gene matches: 11. The CDR3 is 16 amino acids. CDR1 is SGHRS and CDR2 is YFSETQ in the germline V gene. The CDR3 region has the DNA TGCGCCAGCAGCCTCTCGGACAGGTTGCCAAACACTGAAGCTTTCTTT. Residues: CASSLSDRLPNTEAFF.

The CDR3 reads CASSIDSHNSPLHF. Here the CDR3 DNA reads TGTGCCAGCAGCATAGACAGTCATAATTCACCCCTCCACTTT. The V gene is TRBV7-9, the J gene TRBJ1-6; D might be TRBD1 (5 bases). The CDR3 has 14 amino acids. V was shortened by 5 bases and J by 5 bases, with 10 bases between the two germline ends. The germline V gene has CDR1 SEHNR and CDR2 FQNEAQ (reference sequence).